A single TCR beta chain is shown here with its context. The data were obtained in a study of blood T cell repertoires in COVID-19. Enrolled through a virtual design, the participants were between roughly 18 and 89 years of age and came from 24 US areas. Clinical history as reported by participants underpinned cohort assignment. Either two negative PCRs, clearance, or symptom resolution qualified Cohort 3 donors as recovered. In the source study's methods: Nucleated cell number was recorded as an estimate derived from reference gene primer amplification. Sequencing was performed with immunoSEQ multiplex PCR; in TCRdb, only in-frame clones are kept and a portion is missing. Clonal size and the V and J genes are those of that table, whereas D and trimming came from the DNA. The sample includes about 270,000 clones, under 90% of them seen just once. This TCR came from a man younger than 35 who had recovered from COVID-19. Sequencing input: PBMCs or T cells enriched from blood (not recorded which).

CDR3 loop: CASSGLAESYEQYF. The DNA for the CDR3 is TGTGCCAGCAGCGGACTAGCGGAGTCCTACGAGCAGTACTTC. The rearrangement uses TRBV6-4 and TRBJ2-7; TRBD2 aligns across 10 bases. Looked up from germline, CDR1 is MRHNA and CDR2 is SNTAGT. CDR3 length equals 14 residues. The V gene end was trimmed by 6 bases and the J gene end by 1 base; junction bases not matched to a gene: 3.